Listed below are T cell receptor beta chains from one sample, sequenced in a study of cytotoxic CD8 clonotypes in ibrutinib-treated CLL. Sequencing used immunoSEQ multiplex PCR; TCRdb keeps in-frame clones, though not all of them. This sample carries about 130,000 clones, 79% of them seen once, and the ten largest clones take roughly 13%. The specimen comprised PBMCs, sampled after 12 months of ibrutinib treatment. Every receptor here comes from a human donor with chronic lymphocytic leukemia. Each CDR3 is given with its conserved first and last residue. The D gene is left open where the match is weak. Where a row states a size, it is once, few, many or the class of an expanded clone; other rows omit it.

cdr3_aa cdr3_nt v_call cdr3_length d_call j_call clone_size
CASSSVVAGYINEQFF TGTGCCAGCAGTTCTGTTGTAGCGGGATATATAAATGAGCAGTTCTTC TRBV28 16 TRBD2 TRBJ2-1 .
CASSLALDGNQPQHF TGTGCCAGCAGCTTAGCACTAGACGGCAATCAGCCCCAGCATTTT TRBV7-9 15 . TRBJ1-5 .
CASSDLDGLVEQYF TGTGCCAGCAGTGACCTGGACGGACTGGTTGAGCAGTACTTC TRBV6-5 14 . TRBJ2-7 .
CASSLAGRPYEQYF TGTGCCAGCAGCTTAGCGGGTCGGCCGTACGAGCAGTACTTC TRBV11-2 14 . TRBJ2-7 .
CASGLVVRADRGVTDTQYF TGTGCTAGTGGTTTGGTAGTGCGGGCTGACAGGGGGGTCACAGATACGCAGTATTTT TRBV12-5 19 TRBD1 TRBJ2-3 .
CSVDRGRDTEAFF TGCAGCGTTGACCGCGGGCGGGACACTGAAGCTTTCTTT TRBV29-1 13 . TRBJ1-1 .
CASSIGASAQHF TGTGCCAGTAGTATTGGGGCTTCAGCCCAGCATTTT TRBV19 12 . TRBJ1-5 .
CASSRLRTSEGETQYF TGTGCCAGCAGCCGACTGCGGACTAGCGAGGGGGAGACCCAGTACTTC TRBV7-2 16 TRBD2 TRBJ2-5 .
CAWSAPGAFRPYEQYF TGTGCCTGGAGTGCCCCCGGGGCCTTTAGACCCTACGAGCAGTACTTC TRBV30 16 . TRBJ2-7 .
CASSITDNYGYTF TGTGCCAGTAGTATTACAGACAACTATGGCTACACCTTC TRBV19 13 . TRBJ1-2 .
CASRSWSGGADNEQFF TGTGCCAGCAGATCTTGGTCAGGGGGAGCGGATAATGAGCAGTTCTTC TRBV28 16 TRBD1 TRBJ2-1 .
CASSPFSGELFF TGTGCCAGCTCACCCTTTTCCGGGGAGCTGTTTTTT TRBV18 12 . TRBJ2-2 .
CASSISGTTYEQYF TGTGCCAGTAGTATCTCTGGGACCACCTACGAGCAGTACTTC TRBV19 14 . TRBJ2-7 .
CASSVDLSYGYTF TGTGCCAGCAGCGTAGATTTATCCTATGGCTACACCTTC TRBV9 13 . TRBJ1-2 few
CATRLVTYNEQFF TGTGCCACTCGACTAGTCACCTACAATGAGCAGTTCTTC TRBV6-6 13 . TRBJ2-1 .
CASSETGGEAYEQYF TGTGCCAGCAGTGAAACAGGGGGCGAAGCCTACGAGCAGTACTTC TRBV6-1 15 TRBD1 TRBJ2-7 .
CASSFLPRYQETQYF TGTGCCAGCAGTTTCCTCCCTAGGTACCAAGAGACCCAGTACTTC TRBV28 15 . TRBJ2-5 .
CASSRASGRVYEQYF TGTGCCAGCAGCCGTGCTAGCGGGAGGGTCTACGAGCAGTACTTC TRBV11-2 15 TRBD2 TRBJ2-7 .
CASSQDRVVAFF TGTGCCAGCAGCCAAGACAGGGTTGTGGCTTTCTTT TRBV14 12 . TRBJ1-1 .
CALTGFTGELFF TGTGCCTTGACAGGGTTCACCGGGGAGCTGTTTTTT TRBV30 12 TRBD1 TRBJ2-2 .
CASSLYPGLAVPTYEQYF TGTGCCAGCAGCTTATACCCCGGGTTGGCAGTCCCCACCTACGAGCAGTACTTC TRBV13 18 . TRBJ2-7 .
CASSFRDLNTEAFF TGTGCCAGCAGCTTCCGGGACCTGAACACTGAAGCTTTCTTT TRBV7-9 14 . TRBJ1-1 .
CASNKLAGVNEQYF TGTGCCAGCAACAAACTAGCGGGAGTCAACGAGCAGTACTTC TRBV28 14 TRBD2 TRBJ2-7 once
CASSTLLAGGEYEQYF TGTGCCAGTAGTACCCTTCTCGCCGGGGGCGAATACGAGCAGTACTTC TRBV19 16 . TRBJ2-7 .
CASSFGRVAGDNEQFF TGTGCCAGCAGCTTCGGCCGAGTTGCGGGAGACAATGAGCAGTTCTTC TRBV5-4 16 TRBD2 TRBJ2-1 .
CASSYQGAVRDEQYF TGTGCCAGCAGCTATCAGGGGGCAGTTCGGGACGAGCAGTACTTC TRBV7-6 15 TRBD1 TRBJ2-7 once
CAWSNGGRDEKLFF TGTGCCTGGAGTAACGGTGGTAGGGATGAAAAACTGTTTTTT TRBV30 14 . TRBJ1-4 .
CASSGRTGYNEQFF TGTGCCAGCAGCGGGAGGACAGGGTACAATGAGCAGTTCTTC TRBV7-9 14 TRBD1 TRBJ2-1 once
CASSFKIGALATTQYF TGTGCCAGCAGCTTTAAAATAGGCGCACTAGCGACTACGCAGTATTTT TRBV11-1 16 TRBD2 TRBJ2-3 .
CASSPLGGLTDTQYF TGTGCCAGCAGCCCGCTCGGGGGCCTCACAGATACGCAGTATTTT TRBV7-8 15 . TRBJ2-3 .
CSGGQGSPEAFF TGCAGCGGCGGACAGGGTAGTCCTGAAGCTTTCTTT TRBV29-1 12 TRBD1 TRBJ1-1 .
CASSLGMGRGVGYNEQFF TGTGCCAGCAGCTTAGGTATGGGCAGGGGGGTTGGCTACAATGAGCAGTTCTTC TRBV11-3 18 . TRBJ2-1 .
CASSARWDTTSTDTQYF TGTGCCAGCAGCGCCCGTTGGGACACGACTAGCACAGATACGCAGTATTTT TRBV9 17 . TRBJ2-3 .
CASSYTGWGDTEAFF TGTGCCAGCAGTTATACAGGGTGGGGTGACACTGAAGCTTTCTTT TRBV11-1 15 . TRBJ1-1 .
CASSELGGYGYTF TGTGCCAGCAGTGAACTCGGGGGCTATGGCTACACCTTC TRBV6-1 13 . TRBJ1-2 .
CASSSPGYLNTEAFF TGTGCCAGCAGCTCCCCGGGGTATCTGAACACTGAAGCTTTCTTT TRBV5-6 15 . TRBJ1-1 .
CASRATYEQFF TGTGCCAGCAGGGCTACGTATGAGCAGTTCTTC TRBV6-5 11 . TRBJ2-1 .